These T cell receptor beta chains were read from a single sample in a study of blood T cell repertoires in COVID-19. Libraries were prepared by immunoSEQ multiplex PCR; TCRdb keeps only in-frame clonotypes and omits some of them. The sample contains over 100,000 clones, roughly nine tenths of which appear only once. Sequences were obtained from peripheral blood. Every receptor here comes from a middle-aged man with acute or convalescent COVID-19. CDR3s include the opening cysteine and the closing phenylalanine or tryptophan. D genes are given only for firm matches. The size field is filled for only some rows; it gives once, few, many or a size class.

v_gene,j_gene,d_gene,abundance,CDR3nt,CDR3aa
TRBV11-2,TRBJ2-1,NA,NA,TGTGCCAGCAGCTTGAGGGCAGCCACCCACAATGAGCAGTTCTTC,CASSLRAATHNEQFF
TRBV4-1,TRBJ1-2,NA,NA,TGCGCCAGCAGCCATGGAGGACTGTATGGCTACACCTTC,CASSHGGLYGYTF
TRBV19,TRBJ2-7,TRBD1,NA,TGTGCCAGTAGGTACCGGGACAGGGATTCGTCCGAGCAGTACTTC,CASRYRDRDSSEQYF
TRBV18,TRBJ2-7,NA,once,TGTGCCAGCTCACCTAGGACAGAATCCTACGAGCAGTACTTC,CASSPRTESYEQYF
TRBV3-1/TRBV3-2,TRBJ1-1,NA,NA,TGTGCCAGCAGCCAACTAGGGAGTCTGAGGGGGTTAAACACTGAAGCTTTCTTT,CASSQLGSLRGLNTEAFF
TRBV5-1,TRBJ1-1,TRBD1,NA,TGCGCCAGCAGCTTTAGGGGACAGGGAGGGACTGAAGCTTTCTTT,CASSFRGQGGTEAFF
TRBV9,TRBJ2-7,TRBD1,NA,TGTGCCAGCAGCTTACACGGGACAGGGTCAGACGAGCAGTACTTC,CASSLHGTGSDEQYF
TRBV25-1,TRBJ1-2,TRBD1,NA,TGTGCCAGCAGTATCGGGACAGGGGGCGGCTATGGCTACACCTTC,CASSIGTGGGYGYTF
TRBV11-2,TRBJ2-3,TRBD2,many,TGTGCCAGCAGCTTAGACGACGGGAGGGCCGCGGCAGATACGCAGTATTTT,CASSLDDGRAAADTQYF
TRBV5-1,TRBJ2-5,NA,NA,TGCGCCAGCAGCTTGGGCGGTCAAGAGACCCAGTACTTC,CASSLGGQETQYF
TRBV11-3,TRBJ2-3,NA,few,TGTGCCAGCAGTTACAGGTTTAGCTCGGGCACAGATACGCAGTATTTT,CASSYRFSSGTDTQYF
TRBV11-2,TRBJ1-2,TRBD1,few,TGTGCCAGCAGCTTAGGGGACAGGGTTGTACAGGACTATGGCTACACCTTC,CASSLGDRVVQDYGYTF
TRBV19,TRBJ1-5,TRBD1,NA,TGTGCCAGTAGTGCAGCGGACAGGGGATTTCAGCCCCAGCATTTT,CASSAADRGFQPQHF
TRBV6-6,TRBJ1-1,NA,NA,TGTGCCAGCAGTTTCCTGGAGGGGGAAGCTTTCTTT,CASSFLEGEAFF
TRBV5-6,TRBJ2-2,TRBD2,NA,TGTGCCAGCAGCCCCGGACTAGCGGGAGTTGCCGGGGAGCTGTTTTTT,CASSPGLAGVAGELFF
TRBV7-9,TRBJ2-3,NA,NA,TGTGCCAGCAGCTTAGACACGCACACAGATACGCAGTATTTT,CASSLDTHTDTQYF
TRBV30,TRBJ2-7,TRBD2,NA,TGTGCCTGGAGTGTATTAAGCGGGAGCGCATACGAGCAGTACTTC,CAWSVLSGSAYEQYF
TRBV27,TRBJ1-2,TRBD1,NA,TGTGCCAGCAGTTCCGGGACAGGGCCGGCTAACTATGGCTACACCTTC,CASSSGTGPANYGYTF
TRBV10-1,TRBJ2-2,TRBD1,once,TGCGCCAGCAGCCTCGGCAGGGGGCGAAGGAACACCGGGGAGCTGTTTTTT,CASSLGRGRRNTGELFF
TRBV9,TRBJ1-2,NA,few,TGTGCCAGCAGCGTAGATGGAGGGAGGAACTATGGCTACACCTTC,CASSVDGGRNYGYTF
TRBV5-1,TRBJ1-3,NA,NA,TGCGCCAGCAGCCAGGCCAGCTCTGGAAACACCATATATTTT,CASSQASSGNTIYF
TRBV6-5,TRBJ1-6,TRBD1,NA,TGTGCCAGCAGCCGCACCGGACAGGGACCACCCCTCCACTTT,CASSRTGQGPPLHF
TRBV7-6,TRBJ1-3,NA,NA,TGTGCCAGCAGCTTAAACAGGGTTACGGGAAACACCATATATTTT,CASSLNRVTGNTIYF
TRBV12-3/TRBV12-4,TRBJ2-1,TRBD1,NA,TGTGCCAGCACCCCGACAGGGGGTACTGAGCAGTTCTTC,CASTPTGGTEQFF
TRBV7-9,TRBJ1-3,NA,NA,TGTGCCAGCAGCTCGACACCCTCTGGAAACACCATATATTTT,CASSSTPSGNTIYF
TRBV19,TRBJ1-3,NA,NA,TGTGCCAGTAGTATCCACGGGGCCGGGGGTGACACCATATATTTT,CASSIHGAGGDTIYF
TRBV5-1,TRBJ2-7,NA,NA,TGCGCCAGCACCGAAACAGGGAACGAGCAGTACTTC,CASTETGNEQYF
TRBV30,TRBJ2-5,NA,NA,TGTGCCTGGAGTTTTGGAGGGGGAGGGAAGACCCAGTACTTC,CAWSFGGGGKTQYF
TRBV3-1/TRBV3-2,TRBJ2-7,TRBD2,NA,TGTGCCAGCAGCCAAAGATCACTAGCGGGAGTTGACGAGCAGTACTTC,CASSQRSLAGVDEQYF
TRBV19,TRBJ1-5,TRBD1,NA,TGTGCCAGTAGTCTCAGGGGGGAGCCCCAGCATTTT,CASSLRGEPQHF
TRBV5-1,TRBJ2-4,NA,NA,TGCGCCAGCAGCCCTACAGTAGCCAAAAACATTCAGTACTTC,CASSPTVAKNIQYF
TRBV5-1,TRBJ1-4,TRBD1,NA,TGCGCCAGCAGCCGGACCGGGACAGGACGTGAAAAACTGTTTTTT,CASSRTGTGREKLFF
TRBV18,TRBJ1-2,NA,NA,NA,CASSPRQDTSAGGYTF
TRBV5-4,TRBJ1-2,NA,NA,TGTGCCAGCACCAAAACGACAGGATTCGGCTATGGCTACACCTTC,CASTKTTGFGYGYTF
TRBV10-1,TRBJ2-1,NA,NA,TGCGCCAGCAGTGACCCGTCCAGGGGGGATTCCTACAATGAGCAGTTCTTC,CASSDPSRGDSYNEQFF
TRBV5-1,TRBJ2-2,TRBD2,NA,TGCGCCAGCGCGCAGCGGGGGGACAACACCGGGGAGCTGTTTTTT,CASAQRGDNTGELFF
TRBV7-9,TRBJ1-4,TRBD1,NA,TGTGCCAGCAGCCCATCCGGACAGGCAACTAATGAAAAACTGTTTTTT,CASSPSGQATNEKLFF
TRBV9,TRBJ2-1,TRBD2,NA,TGTGCCAGCAGCGTGACTAGCGCCTCCTACAATGAGCAGTTCTTC,CASSVTSASYNEQFF
TRBV13,TRBJ2-4,TRBD1,NA,TGTGCCAGCAGCTTCTGGGCTATCAGGACAGGAAACAAAAACATTCAGTACTTC,CASSFWAIRTGNKNIQYF
TRBV15,TRBJ1-3,NA,NA,TGTGCCACCAGCAGAGATTCCAGTGTCTCTGGAAACACCATATATTTT,CATSRDSSVSGNTIYF
TRBV7-3,TRBJ2-2,NA,NA,TGTGCCAGCAGCTTGTACGGACCGGGGACCGGGGAGCTGTTTTTT,CASSLYGPGTGELFF
TRBV4-1,TRBJ2-1,NA,NA,TGCGCCAGCAGCCAAGATCCAGCGTTCGACCTTTCCTACAATGAGCAGTTCTTC,CASSQDPAFDLSYNEQFF
TRBV28,TRBJ1-4,NA,once,TGTGCCAGCAGTTTAACAGAAGAAAAACTGTTTTTT,CASSLTEEKLFF
TRBV27,TRBJ1-2,TRBD1,NA,TGTGCCAGCAGTTTAATAGGGGGCCATGGCTACACCTTC,CASSLIGGHGYTF
TRBV7-2,TRBJ2-2,TRBD2,once,TGTGCCAGCAATACGGGGGCGGGAGGGCCAAGCGGGGAGCTGTTTTTT,CASNTGAGGPSGELFF
TRBV4-1,TRBJ1-5,NA,NA,TGCGCCAGCAGCCAAGAACGGGGAAGTCAGCCCCAGCATTTT,CASSQERGSQPQHF
TRBV12-5,TRBJ1-2,NA,NA,TGTGCTAGTGCCAAAGAGAGGGATTCTGGTGGCTACACCTTC,CASAKERDSGGYTF
TRBV30,TRBJ2-3,TRBD2,NA,TGTGCCTGGAGCAATAGCGGGGGGGCAACCGATACGCAGTATTTT,CAWSNSGGATDTQYF
TRBV3-1/TRBV3-2,TRBJ1-1,TRBD1,NA,TGTGCCAGCAGCGCACGCCTCGACAGGGGGGCTGAAGCTTTCTTT,CASSARLDRGAEAFF
TRBV24-1,TRBJ2-5,TRBD1,NA,TGTGCCACCAGTGATACGACAGGGGAGCGGGAGACCCAGTACTTC,CATSDTTGERETQYF